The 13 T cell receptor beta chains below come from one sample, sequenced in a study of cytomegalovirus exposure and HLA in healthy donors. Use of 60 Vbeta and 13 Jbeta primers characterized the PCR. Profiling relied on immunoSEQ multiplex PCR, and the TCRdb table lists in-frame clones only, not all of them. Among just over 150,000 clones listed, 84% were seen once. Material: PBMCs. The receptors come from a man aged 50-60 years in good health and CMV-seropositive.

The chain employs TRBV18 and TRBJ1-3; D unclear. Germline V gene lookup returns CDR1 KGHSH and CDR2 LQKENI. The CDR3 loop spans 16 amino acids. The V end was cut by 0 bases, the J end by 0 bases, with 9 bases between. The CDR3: CASSPPGGVSGNTIYF. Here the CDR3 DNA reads TGTGCCAGCTCACCACCGGGTGGAGTCTCTGGAAACACCATATATTTT. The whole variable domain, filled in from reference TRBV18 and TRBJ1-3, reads NAGVMQNPRHLVRRRGQEARLRCSPMKGHSHVYWYRQLPEEGLKFMVYLQKENIIDESGMPKERFSAEFPKEGPSILRIQQVVRGDSAAYFCASSPPGGVSGNTIYFGEGSWLTVV.

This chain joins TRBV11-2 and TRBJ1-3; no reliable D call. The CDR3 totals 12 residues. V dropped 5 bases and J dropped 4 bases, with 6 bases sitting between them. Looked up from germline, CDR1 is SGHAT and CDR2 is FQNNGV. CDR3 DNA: TGTGCCAGCAGCCGAGGAGGAAACACCATATATTTT. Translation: CASSRGGNTIYF.

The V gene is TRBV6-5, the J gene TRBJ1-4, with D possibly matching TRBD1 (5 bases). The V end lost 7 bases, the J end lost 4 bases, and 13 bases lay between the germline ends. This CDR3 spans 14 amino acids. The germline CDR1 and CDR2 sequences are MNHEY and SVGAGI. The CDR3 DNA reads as TGTGCCAGCAAGCGCGGACACCGTAATGAAAAACTGTTTTTT. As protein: CASKRGHRNEKLFF.

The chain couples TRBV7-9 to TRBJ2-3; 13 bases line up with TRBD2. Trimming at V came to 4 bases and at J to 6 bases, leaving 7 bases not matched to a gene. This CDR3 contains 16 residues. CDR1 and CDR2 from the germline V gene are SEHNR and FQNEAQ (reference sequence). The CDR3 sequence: CASSSGLAGVSDTQYF. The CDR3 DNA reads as TGTGCCAGCAGCTCCGGACTAGCGGGAGTATCGGATACGCAGTATTTT.

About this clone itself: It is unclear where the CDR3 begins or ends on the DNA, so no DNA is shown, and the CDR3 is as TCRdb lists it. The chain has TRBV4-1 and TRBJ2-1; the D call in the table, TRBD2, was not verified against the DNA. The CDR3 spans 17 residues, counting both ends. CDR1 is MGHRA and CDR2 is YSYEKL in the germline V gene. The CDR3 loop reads CASSQVLRAGGRNEQFF.

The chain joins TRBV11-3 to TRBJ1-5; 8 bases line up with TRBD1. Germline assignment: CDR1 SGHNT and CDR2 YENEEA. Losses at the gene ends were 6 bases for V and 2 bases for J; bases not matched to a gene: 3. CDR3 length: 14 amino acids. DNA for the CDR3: TGTGCCAGCAGTCGGACAGGGCGCAATCAGCCCCAGCATTTT. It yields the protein CASSRTGRNQPQHF.

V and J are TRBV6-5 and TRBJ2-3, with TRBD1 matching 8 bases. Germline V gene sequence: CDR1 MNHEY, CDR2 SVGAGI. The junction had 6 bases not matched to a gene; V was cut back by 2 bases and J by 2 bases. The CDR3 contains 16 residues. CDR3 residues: CASSYQTGAITDTQYF. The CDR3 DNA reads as TGTGCCAGCAGTTACCAGACAGGGGCGATCACAGATACGCAGTATTTT.

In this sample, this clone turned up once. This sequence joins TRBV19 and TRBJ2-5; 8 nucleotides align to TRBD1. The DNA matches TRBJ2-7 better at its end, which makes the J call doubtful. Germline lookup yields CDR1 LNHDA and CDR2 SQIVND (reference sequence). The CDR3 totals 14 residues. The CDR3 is CASSLTGGTYEQYF. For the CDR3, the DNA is TGTGCCAGTAGCCTTACAGGGGGAACCTACGAGCAGTACTTC.

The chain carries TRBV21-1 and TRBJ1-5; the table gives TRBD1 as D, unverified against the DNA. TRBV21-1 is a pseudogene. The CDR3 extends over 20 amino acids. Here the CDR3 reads CASSVGPRAGIFLSNQPQHF. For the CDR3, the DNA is TGTGCCAGCAGCGTAGGCCCTCGGGCAGGGATTTTTTTGAGCAATCAGCCCCAGCATTTT.

CDR3 in amino acids: CASSETATNEKLFF. Here the CDR3 DNA reads TGTGCCAGTAGTGAAACAGCAACTAATGAAAAACTGTTTTTT. The gene calls are TRBV19 and TRBJ1-4; D is uncertain. CDR1 and CDR2 (germline): LNHDA, SQIVND (reference sequence). V lost 5 bases to trimming and J lost 0 bases, with 7 bases between them. The CDR3 runs to 14 residues. The whole variable domain, filled in from reference TRBV19 and TRBJ1-4, reads DGGITQSPKYLFRKEGQNVTLSCEQNLNHDAMYWYRQDPGQGLRLIYYSQIVNDFQKGDIAEGYSVSREKKESFPLTVTSAQKNPTAFYLCASSETATNEKLFFGSGTQLSVL.

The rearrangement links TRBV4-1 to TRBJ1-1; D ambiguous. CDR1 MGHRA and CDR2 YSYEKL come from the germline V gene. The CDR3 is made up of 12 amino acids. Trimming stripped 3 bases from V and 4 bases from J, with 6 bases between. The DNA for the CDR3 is TGCGCCAGCAGCCAGACTAGCACTGAAGCTTTCTTT. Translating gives CASSQTSTEAFF.

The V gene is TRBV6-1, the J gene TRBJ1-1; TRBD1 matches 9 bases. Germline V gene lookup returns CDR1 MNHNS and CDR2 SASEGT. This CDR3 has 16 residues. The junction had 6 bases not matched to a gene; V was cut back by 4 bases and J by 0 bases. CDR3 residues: CASSVQQGALNTEAFF. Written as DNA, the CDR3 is TGTGCCAGCAGTGTTCAACAGGGGGCTCTGAACACTGAAGCTTTCTTT.

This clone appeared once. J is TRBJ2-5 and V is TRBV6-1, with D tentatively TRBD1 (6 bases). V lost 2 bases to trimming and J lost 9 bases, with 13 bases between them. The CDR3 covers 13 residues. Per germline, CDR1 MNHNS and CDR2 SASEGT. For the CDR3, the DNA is TGTGCCAGCAGTGAACTGTCAGGGGAAGCCCAGTACTTC. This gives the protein CASSELSGEAQYF.